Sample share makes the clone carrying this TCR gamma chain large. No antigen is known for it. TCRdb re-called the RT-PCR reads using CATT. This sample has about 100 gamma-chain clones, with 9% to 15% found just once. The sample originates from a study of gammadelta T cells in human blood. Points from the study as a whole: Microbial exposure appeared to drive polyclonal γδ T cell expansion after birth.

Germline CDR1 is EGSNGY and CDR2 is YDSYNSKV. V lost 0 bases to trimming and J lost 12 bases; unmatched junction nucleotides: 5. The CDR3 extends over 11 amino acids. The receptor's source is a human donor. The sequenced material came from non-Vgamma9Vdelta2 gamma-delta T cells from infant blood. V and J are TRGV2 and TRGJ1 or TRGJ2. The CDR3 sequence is CATWDGGSKLF. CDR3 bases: TGTGCCACCTGGGACGGGGGGTCGAAACTCTTT.